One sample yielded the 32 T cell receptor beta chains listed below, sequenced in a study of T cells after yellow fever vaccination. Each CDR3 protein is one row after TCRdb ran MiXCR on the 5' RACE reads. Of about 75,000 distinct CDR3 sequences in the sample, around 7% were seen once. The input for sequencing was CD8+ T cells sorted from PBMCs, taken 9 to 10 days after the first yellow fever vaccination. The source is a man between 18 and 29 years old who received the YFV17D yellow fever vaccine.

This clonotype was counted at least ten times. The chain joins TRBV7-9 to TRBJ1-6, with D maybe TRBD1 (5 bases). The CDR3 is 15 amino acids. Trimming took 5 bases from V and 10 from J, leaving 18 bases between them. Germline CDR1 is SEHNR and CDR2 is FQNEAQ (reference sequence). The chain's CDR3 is CASSTAGGRSSPLHF. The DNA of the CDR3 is TGTGCCAGCAGCACCGCCGGGGGAAGAAGCTCACCCCTCCACTTT.

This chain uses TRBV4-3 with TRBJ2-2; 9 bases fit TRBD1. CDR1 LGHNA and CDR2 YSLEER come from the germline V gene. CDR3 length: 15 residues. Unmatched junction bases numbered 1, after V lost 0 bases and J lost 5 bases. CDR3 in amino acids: CASSQETGGTGELFF. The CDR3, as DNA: TGCGCCAGCAGCCAAGAGACAGGGGGAACCGGGGAGCTGTTTTTT.

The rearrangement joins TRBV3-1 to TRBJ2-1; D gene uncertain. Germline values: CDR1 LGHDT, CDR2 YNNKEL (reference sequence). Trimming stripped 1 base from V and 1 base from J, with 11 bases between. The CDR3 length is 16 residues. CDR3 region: CASSQVLERSYNEQFF. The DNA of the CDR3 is TGTGCCAGCAGCCAAGTACTCGAGAGGTCCTACAATGAGCAGTTCTTC.

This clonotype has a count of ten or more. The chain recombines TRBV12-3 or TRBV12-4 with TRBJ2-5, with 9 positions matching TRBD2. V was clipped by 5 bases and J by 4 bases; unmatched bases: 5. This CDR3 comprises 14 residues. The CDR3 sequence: CASSLTTSGETQYF. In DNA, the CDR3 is TGTGCCAGCAGTCTTACGACTAGCGGAGAGACCCAGTACTTC.

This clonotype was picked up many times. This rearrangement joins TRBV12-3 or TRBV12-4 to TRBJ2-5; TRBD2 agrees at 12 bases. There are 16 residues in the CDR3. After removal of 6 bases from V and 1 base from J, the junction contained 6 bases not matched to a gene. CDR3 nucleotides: TGTGCCAGCAGCCGCCGGACTAGCGGGGCCCAAGAGACCCAGTACTTC. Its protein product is CASSRRTSGAQETQYF.

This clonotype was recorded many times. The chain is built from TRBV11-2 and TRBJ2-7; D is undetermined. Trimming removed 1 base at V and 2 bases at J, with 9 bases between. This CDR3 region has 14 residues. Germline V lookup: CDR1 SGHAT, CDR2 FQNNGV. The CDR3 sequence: CASSLGAGAYEQYF. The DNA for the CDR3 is TGTGCCAGCAGCTTAGGGGCCGGTGCCTACGAGCAGTACTTC.

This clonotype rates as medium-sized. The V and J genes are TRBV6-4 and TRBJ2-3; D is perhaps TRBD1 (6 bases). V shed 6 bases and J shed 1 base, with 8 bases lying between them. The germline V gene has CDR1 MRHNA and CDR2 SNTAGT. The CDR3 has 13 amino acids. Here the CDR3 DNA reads TGTGCCAGCAGCAACAGGGGCACAGATACGCAGTATTTT. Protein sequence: CASSNRGTDTQYF.

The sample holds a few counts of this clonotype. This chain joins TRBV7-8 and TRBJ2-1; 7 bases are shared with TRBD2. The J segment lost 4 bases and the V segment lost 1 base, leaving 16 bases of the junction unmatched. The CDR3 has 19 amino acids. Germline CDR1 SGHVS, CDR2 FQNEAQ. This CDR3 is CASSLVSEVLAGDYNEQFF. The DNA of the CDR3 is TGTGCCAGCAGCTTAGTGTCGGAAGTTTTGGCGGGGGATTACAATGAGCAGTTCTTC.

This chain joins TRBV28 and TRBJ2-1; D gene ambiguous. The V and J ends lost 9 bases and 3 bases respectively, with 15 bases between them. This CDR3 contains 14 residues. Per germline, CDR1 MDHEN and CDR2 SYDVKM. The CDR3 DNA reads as TGTGCCAGGAGCCCCGAGCTCCGCTACAATGAGCAGTTCTTC. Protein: CARSPELRYNEQFF.

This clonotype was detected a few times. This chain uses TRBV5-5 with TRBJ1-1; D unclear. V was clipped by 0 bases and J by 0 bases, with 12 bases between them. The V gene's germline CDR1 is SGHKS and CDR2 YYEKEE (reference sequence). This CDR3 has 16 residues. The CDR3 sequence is CASSLVLRRMNTEAFF. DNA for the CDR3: TGTGCCAGCAGCTTGGTACTAAGACGGATGAACACTGAAGCTTTCTTT.

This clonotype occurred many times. CDR3 residues: CASSFGSSYEQYV. CDR3 bases: TGTGCCAGCAGTTTCGGGTCCTCCTACGAGCAGTACGTC. J is TRBJ2-7 and V is TRBV12-3 or TRBV12-4; D is unresolved. V shed 3 bases and J shed 0 bases, with 6 bases lying between them. The length of the CDR3 is 13 residues.

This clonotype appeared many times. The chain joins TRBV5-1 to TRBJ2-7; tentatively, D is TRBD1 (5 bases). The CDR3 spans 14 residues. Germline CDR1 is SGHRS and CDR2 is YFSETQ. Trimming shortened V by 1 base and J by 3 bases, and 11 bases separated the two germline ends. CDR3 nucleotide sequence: TGCGCCAGCAGCTTGCAGGCAGGGTTCTACGAGCAGTACTTC. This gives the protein CASSLQAGFYEQYF.

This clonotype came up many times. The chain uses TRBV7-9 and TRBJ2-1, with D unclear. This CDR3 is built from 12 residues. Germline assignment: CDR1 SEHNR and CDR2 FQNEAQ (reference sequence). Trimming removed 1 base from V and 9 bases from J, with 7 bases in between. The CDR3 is CASSLGTVEQFF. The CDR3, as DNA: TGTGCCAGCAGCTTAGGGACGGTTGAGCAGTTCTTC. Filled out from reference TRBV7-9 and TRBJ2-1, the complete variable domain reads DTGVSQNPRHKITKRGQNVTFRCDPISEHNRLYWYRQTLGQGPEFLTYFQNEAQLEKSRLLSDRFSAERPKGSFSTLEIQRTEQGDSAMYLCASSLGTVEQFFGPGTRLTVL.

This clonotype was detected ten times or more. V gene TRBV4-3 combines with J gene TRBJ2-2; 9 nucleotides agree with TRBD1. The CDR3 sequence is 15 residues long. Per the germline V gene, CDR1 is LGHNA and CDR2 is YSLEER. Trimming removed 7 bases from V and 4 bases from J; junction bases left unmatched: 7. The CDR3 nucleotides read TGCGCCAGCAAATGGGGACAGGGTCCCACCGGGGAGCTGTTTTTT. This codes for CASKWGQGPTGELFF.

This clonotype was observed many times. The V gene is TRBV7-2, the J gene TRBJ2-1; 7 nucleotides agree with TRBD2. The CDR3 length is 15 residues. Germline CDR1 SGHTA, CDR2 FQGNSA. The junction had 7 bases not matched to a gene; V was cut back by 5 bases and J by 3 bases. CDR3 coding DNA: TGTGCCAGCAGCCCAAGTGGGGGGGTCTACAATGAGCAGTTCTTC. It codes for CASSPSGGVYNEQFF.

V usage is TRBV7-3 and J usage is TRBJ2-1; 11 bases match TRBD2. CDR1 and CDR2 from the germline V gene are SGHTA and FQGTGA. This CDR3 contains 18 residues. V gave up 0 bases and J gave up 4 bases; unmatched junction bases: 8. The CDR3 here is CASSLTPLAGGLYNEQFF. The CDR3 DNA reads TGTGCCAGCAGCTTAACTCCATTAGCGGGGGGGTTATACAATGAGCAGTTCTTC.

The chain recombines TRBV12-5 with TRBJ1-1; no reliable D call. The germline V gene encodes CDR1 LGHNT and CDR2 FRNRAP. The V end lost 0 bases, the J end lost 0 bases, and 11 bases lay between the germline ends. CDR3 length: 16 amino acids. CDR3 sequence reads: CASGLVADLMNTEAFF. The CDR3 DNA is TGTGCTAGTGGTTTGGTAGCGGATCTCATGAACACTGAAGCTTTCTTT.

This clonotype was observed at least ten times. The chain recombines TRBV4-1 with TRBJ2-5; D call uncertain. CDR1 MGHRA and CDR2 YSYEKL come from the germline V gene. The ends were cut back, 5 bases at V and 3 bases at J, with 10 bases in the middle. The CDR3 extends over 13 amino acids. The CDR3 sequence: CASSMPGKETQYF. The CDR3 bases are TGCGCCAGCAGCATGCCGGGCAAAGAGACCCAGTACTTC.

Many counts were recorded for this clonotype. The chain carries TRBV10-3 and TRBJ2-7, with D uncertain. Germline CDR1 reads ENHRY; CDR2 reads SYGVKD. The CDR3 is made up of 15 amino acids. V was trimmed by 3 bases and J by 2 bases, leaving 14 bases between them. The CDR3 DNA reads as TGTGCCATCAGTGACTTGGGTGGTCTACCCTACGAGCAGTACTTC. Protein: CAISDLGGLPYEQYF.

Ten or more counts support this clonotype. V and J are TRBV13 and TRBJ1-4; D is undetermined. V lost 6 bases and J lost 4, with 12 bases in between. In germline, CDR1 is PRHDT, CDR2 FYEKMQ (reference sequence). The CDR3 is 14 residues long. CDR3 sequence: CASSRALGNEKLFF. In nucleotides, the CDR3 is TGTGCCAGCAGTCGGGCGCTGGGTAATGAAAAACTGTTTTTT.

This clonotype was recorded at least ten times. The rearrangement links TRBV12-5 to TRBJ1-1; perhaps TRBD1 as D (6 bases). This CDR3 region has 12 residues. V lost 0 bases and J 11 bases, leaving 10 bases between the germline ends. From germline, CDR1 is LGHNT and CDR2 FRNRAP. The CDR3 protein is CASGLVGTLAFF. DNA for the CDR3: TGTGCTAGTGGTTTGGTAGGGACATTGGCTTTCTTT. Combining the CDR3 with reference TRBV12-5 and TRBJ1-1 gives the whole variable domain DARVTQTPRHKVTEMGQEVTMRCQPILGHNTVFWYRQTMMQGLELLAYFRNRAPLDDSGMPKDRFSAEMPDATLATLKIQPSEPRDSAVYFCASGLVGTLAFFGQGTRLTVV.

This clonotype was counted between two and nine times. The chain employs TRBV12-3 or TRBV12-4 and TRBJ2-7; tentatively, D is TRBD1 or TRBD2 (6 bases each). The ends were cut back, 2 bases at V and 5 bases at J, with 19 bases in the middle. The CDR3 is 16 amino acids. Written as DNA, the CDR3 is TGTGCCAGCAGTTTAACGCTCAGGGGATGGGAGGACGAGCAGTACTTC. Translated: CASSLTLRGWEDEQYF.

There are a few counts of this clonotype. CDR3 loop: CATGGGTGELFF. CDR3 DNA: TGTGCGACGGGAGGGGGCACCGGGGAGCTGTTTTTT. The chain couples TRBV6-5 to TRBJ2-2; 8 nucleotides line up with TRBD2. The CDR3 runs to 12 residues. Germline CDR1 reads MNHEY; CDR2 reads SVGAGI.

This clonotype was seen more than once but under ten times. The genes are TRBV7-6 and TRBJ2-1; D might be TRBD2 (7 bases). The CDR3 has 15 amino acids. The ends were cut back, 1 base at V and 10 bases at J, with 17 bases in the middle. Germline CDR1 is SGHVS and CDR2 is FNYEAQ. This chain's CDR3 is CASSLEGGRPAEQFF. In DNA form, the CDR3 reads TGTGCCAGCAGCTTAGAGGGGGGGCGGCCGGCGGAGCAGTTCTTC. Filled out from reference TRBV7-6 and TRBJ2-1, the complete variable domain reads GAGVSQSPRYKVTKRGQDVALRCDPISGHVSLYWYRQALGQGPEFLTYFNYEAQQDKSGLPNDRFSAERPEGSISTLTIQRTEQRDSAMYRCASSLEGGRPAEQFFGPGTRLTVL.

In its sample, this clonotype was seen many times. The CDR3 protein is CASSSPGGNTGELFF. DNA for the CDR3: TGTGCCAGCAGTTCGCCAGGGGGCAACACCGGGGAGCTGTTTTTT. The chain uses TRBV12-3 or TRBV12-4 and TRBJ2-2; 8 positions match TRBD1. V shed 4 bases, J shed 2 bases, and the junction held 3 bases outside the gene matches. This CDR3 contains 15 residues.

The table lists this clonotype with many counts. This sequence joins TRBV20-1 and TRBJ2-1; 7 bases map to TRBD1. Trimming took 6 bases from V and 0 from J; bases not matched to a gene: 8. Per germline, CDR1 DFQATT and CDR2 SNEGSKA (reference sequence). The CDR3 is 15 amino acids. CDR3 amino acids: CSAIYDRASYNEQFF. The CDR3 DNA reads TGCAGTGCCATATATGACAGGGCCTCCTACAATGAGCAGTTCTTC.

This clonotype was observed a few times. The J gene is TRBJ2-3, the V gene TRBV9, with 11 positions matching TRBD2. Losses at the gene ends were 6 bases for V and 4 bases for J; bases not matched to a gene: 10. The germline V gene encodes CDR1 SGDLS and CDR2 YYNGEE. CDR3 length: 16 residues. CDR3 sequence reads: CASNSIAGGPADTQYF. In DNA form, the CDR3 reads TGTGCCAGCAACTCAATAGCGGGGGGGCCGGCAGATACGCAGTATTTT.

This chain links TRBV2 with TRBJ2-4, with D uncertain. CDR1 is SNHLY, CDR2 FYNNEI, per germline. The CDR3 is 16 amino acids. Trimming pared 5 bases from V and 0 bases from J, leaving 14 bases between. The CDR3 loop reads CASSPPVQIAKNIQYF. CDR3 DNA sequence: TGTGCCAGCAGTCCCCCGGTACAGATAGCCAAAAACATTCAGTACTTC.

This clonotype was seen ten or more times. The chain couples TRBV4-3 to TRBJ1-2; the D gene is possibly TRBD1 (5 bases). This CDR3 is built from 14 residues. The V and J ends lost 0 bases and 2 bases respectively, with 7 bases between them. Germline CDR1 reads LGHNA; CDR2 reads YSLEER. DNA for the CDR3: TGCGCCAGCAGCCAAGATCGGGGGAACTATGGCTACACCTTC. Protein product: CASSQDRGNYGYTF.

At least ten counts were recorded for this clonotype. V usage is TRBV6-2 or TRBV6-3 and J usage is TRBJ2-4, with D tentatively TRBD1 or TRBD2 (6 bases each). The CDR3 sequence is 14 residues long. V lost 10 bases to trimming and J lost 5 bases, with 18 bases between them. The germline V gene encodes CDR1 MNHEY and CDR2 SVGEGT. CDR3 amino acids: CATSRGRGQNIQYF. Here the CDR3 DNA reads TGTGCCACCTCCAGGGGTCGGGGGCAAAACATTCAGTACTTC.

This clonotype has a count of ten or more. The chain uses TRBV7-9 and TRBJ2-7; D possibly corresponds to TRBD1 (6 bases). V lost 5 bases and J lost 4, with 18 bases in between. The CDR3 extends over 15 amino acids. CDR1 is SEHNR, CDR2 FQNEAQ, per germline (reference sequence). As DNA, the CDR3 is TGTGCCAGCAGCATAGTCCCGGGACAAGTTTACGAGCAGTACTTC. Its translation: CASSIVPGQVYEQYF.

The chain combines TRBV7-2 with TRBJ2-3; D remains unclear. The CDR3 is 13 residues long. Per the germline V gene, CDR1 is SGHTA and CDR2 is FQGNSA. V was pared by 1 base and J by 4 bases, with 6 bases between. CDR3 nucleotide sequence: TGTGCCAGCAGCTTAGTTTTATCAGATACGCAGTATTTT. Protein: CASSLVLSDTQYF.